This is a list of T cell receptor beta chains from one sample in a study of blood T cell repertoires in COVID-19. The data were produced by immunoSEQ multiplex PCR, yet TCRdb's version contains in-frame clones alone and is incomplete. The sample holds about 55,000 clones, roughly 88% seen once. The source material was peripheral blood. These receptors were collected from a woman of 80 years or more with acute or convalescent COVID-19. Both conserved end residues are part of each CDR3. D genes are given only for firm matches. Clone size is stated in some rows and not others, as once, few, many or a class when expanded.

j_gene	d_gene	v_gene	abundance	CDR3aa	CDR3nt
TRBJ1-3	-	TRBV7-9	-	CASSPSVGNTIYF	TGTGCCAGCAGCCCCAGCGTCGGAAACACCATATATTTT
TRBJ2-2	TRBD2	TRBV15	-	CATGREAGELFF	TGTGCCACCGGGAGGGAAGCCGGGGAGCTGTTTTTT
TRBJ1-3	-	TRBV7-8	-	CASSWGGLGNTIYF	TGTGCCAGCAGCTGGGGGGGCCTTGGAAACACCATATATTTT
TRBJ2-1	-	TRBV2	few	CASSEAYRPQVKGDEQFF	TGTGCCAGCAGTGAAGCGTACCGACCCCAGGTAAAAGGCGATGAGCAGTTCTTC
TRBJ2-5	-	TRBV9	once	CASSVGLGGIETQYF	TGTGCCAGCAGCGTAGGACTTGGGGGGATTGAGACCCAGTACTTC
TRBJ2-1	TRBD2	TRBV11-3	few	CASSLTSGRTEQFF	TGTGCCAGCAGCTTGACTAGCGGGAGGACTGAGCAGTTCTTC
TRBJ1-5	TRBD1	TRBV30	-	CAWSFGTGGNQPQHF	TGTGCCTGGAGTTTCGGGACAGGGGGCAATCAGCCCCAGCATTTT
TRBJ1-6	-	TRBV27	-	CASSLTGYYSPLHF	TGTGCCAGCAGTCTGACAGGTTATTATTCACCCCTCCACTTT
TRBJ2-3	TRBD2	TRBV29-1	once	CSVVFAGGTDTQYF	TGCAGCGTTGTCTTTGCGGGGGGCACAGATACGCAGTATTTT
TRBJ2-5	TRBD1	TRBV6-1	-	CASSEWDRLQETQYF	TGTGCCAGCAGTGAATGGGACAGATTGCAAGAGACCCAGTACTTC
TRBJ2-5	-	TRBV7-9	medium-sized	CASSPVGTPQETQYF	TGTGCCAGCAGCCCTGTCGGGACTCCCCAAGAGACCCAGTACTTC
TRBJ2-1	-	TRBV5-6	-	CASSLRGGEQFF	TGTGCCAGCAGCTTGAGGGGTGGTGAGCAGTTCTTC
TRBJ2-1	TRBD1	TRBV7-7	-	CASSLGTGGDYNEQFF	TGTGCTAGCAGCTTAGGGACAGGGGGAGACTACAATGAGCAGTTCTTC
TRBJ2-7	-	TRBV5-1	-	CASSLGHLSYEQYF	TGCGCCAGCAGCTTGGGACACCTCTCCTACGAGCAGTACTTC
TRBJ2-1	TRBD2	TRBV11-2	-	CASSFGTSGGHPSFF	TGTGCCAGCAGCTTCGGGACTAGCGGGGGACATCCCTCGTTCTTC
TRBJ2-1	TRBD2	TRBV10-3	few	CAISESEGLAGYNEQFF	TGTGCCATCAGTGAGTCTGAGGGACTAGCGGGCTACAATGAGCAGTTCTTC
TRBJ1-5	-	TRBV2	once	CASSRQSFSNQPQHF	TGTGCCAGCAGTCGACAGAGTTTTAGCAATCAGCCCCAGCATTTT
TRBJ2-1	-	TRBV5-1	-	CASRLSGRSSNEQFF	TGCGCCAGCAGGCTAAGTGGGAGAAGTTCCAATGAGCAGTTCTTC
TRBJ2-6	-	TRBV19	-	CASYTGFAGANVLTF	TGTGCCAGCTATACAGGGTTCGCTGGGGCCAACGTCCTGACTTTC
TRBJ2-3	TRBD2	TRBV6-2/TRBV6-3	once	CASSNPLAGYSDTQYF	TGTGCCAGCAGCAACCCGCTAGCGGGGTATTCCGATACGCAGTATTTT
TRBJ1-2	-	TRBV1	-	CTSSQSPPGGDGYTF	TGCACCAGCAGCCAAAGCCCACCGGGCGGGGATGGCTACACCTTC
TRBJ1-2	-	TRBV5-1	-	CASRGANYGYTF	TGCGCCAGCAGGGGAGCTAACTATGGCTACACCTTC
TRBJ1-6	TRBD1	TRBV27	-	CASSPHRGYNSPLHF	TGTGCCAGCAGTCCCCACAGGGGGTATAATTCACCCCTCCACTTT
TRBJ2-3	-	TRBV28	-	CASRDSYTDTQYF	TGTGCCAGCAGGGACAGCTACACAGATACGCAGTATTTT
TRBJ2-1	-	TRBV5-1	-	CASSSEGRGGIDEQFF	TGCGCCAGCAGCTCGGAAGGCCGGGGTGGGATCGATGAGCAGTTCTTC
TRBJ2-1	TRBD2	TRBV6-2/TRBV6-3	-	CASSYRLAGENNEQFF	TGTGCCAGCAGTTACAGACTAGCGGGAGAGAACAATGAGCAGTTCTTC
TRBJ2-5	TRBD2	TRBV18	-	CASSPGGGGRPETQYF	TGTGCCAGCTCACCCGGCGGGGGCGGGAGGCCGGAGACCCAGTACTTC
TRBJ1-1	-	TRBV9	-	CASSPQGQTNTEAFF	TGTGCCAGCAGCCCTCAGGGACAAACGAACACTGAAGCTTTCTTT
TRBJ1-4	-	TRBV28	-	CASRHAGATNEKLFF	TGTGCCAGCAGACACGCAGGGGCAACTAATGAAAAACTGTTTTTT
TRBJ2-2	TRBD2	TRBV7-9	once	CASSGLAGRDTGELFF	TGTGCCAGCAGCGGACTAGCGGGACGGGACACCGGGGAGCTGTTTTTT
TRBJ2-3	TRBD2	TRBV5-1	once	CASSLALAGTSTDTQYF	TGCGCCAGCAGCTTGGCTCTAGCGGGGACGAGCACAGATACGCAGTATTTT
TRBJ2-1	-	TRBV6-5	-	CASSVQLYNEQFF	TGTGCCAGCAGCGTACAGTTGTACAATGAGCAGTTCTTC
TRBJ1-2	TRBD1	TRBV29-1	-	CSVTQGGLRGYTF	TGCAGCGTGACACAGGGGGGACTGAGGGGCTACACCTTC
TRBJ2-5	TRBD2	TRBV5-4	-	CASSFLAEETQYF	TGTGCCAGCAGCTTCCTAGCGGAGGAGACCCAGTACTTC
TRBJ1-6	TRBD1	TRBV7-9	once	CASSLYPGQYNSPLHF	TGTGCCAGCAGCTTATACCCGGGACAGTATAATTCACCCCTCCACTTT
TRBJ1-4	TRBD1	TRBV7-6	-	CASSLAPTRGQGAPNEKLFF	TGTGCCAGCAGCTTAGCCCCCACTAGAGGACAGGGGGCACCTAATGAAAAACTGTTTTTT
TRBJ1-2	-	TRBV21-1	-	CASSKMGTGSSYTF	TGTGCCAGCAGCAAAATGGGGACAGGGTCTAGCTACACCTTC
TRBJ2-1	-	TRBV30	-	CAWKDTYNEQFF	TGTGCCTGGAAGGACACTTACAATGAGCAGTTCTTC
TRBJ2-1	-	TRBV5-4	-	CASSLLQGSYNEQFF	TGTGCCAGCAGCTTGCTGCAGGGGTCCTACAATGAGCAGTTCTTC
TRBJ2-1	-	TRBV10-3	few	CAISESGVNEQFF	TGTGCCATCAGTGAATCCGGGGTGAATGAGCAGTTCTTC
TRBJ1-5	-	TRBV28	few	CASSFPQHNQPQHF	TGTGCCAGCAGTTTTCCCCAACACAATCAGCCCCAGCATTTT
TRBJ1-3	TRBD1	TRBV6-6	-	CASSLLWTGSAGNTTYF	TGTGCCAGCAGTCTACTTTGGACAGGTTCGGCGGGGAACACCACATATTTT
TRBJ1-3	-	TRBV5-6	-	CASSLGAAGNTIYF	TGTGCCAGCAGCTTGGGGGCTGCTGGAAACACCATATATTTT
TRBJ2-5	TRBD1	TRBV10-3	once	CAISDAGGDAETQYF	TGTGCCATCAGTGATGCAGGGGGCGATGCAGAGACCCAGTACTTC
TRBJ2-3	TRBD2	TRBV5-1	-	CASSPGLAGILRSSTDTQYF	TGCGCCAGCAGCCCGGGACTAGCGGGGATCTTGAGGTCTAGCACAGATACGCAGTATTTT
TRBJ1-2	-	TRBV19	once	CASSEVGQSNYGYTF	TGTGCCAGTAGTGAAGTTGGGCAGAGTAACTATGGCTACACCTTC